The 2 T cell receptor beta chains presented below share a single source sample, sequenced in a study of blood T cell repertoires in COVID-19. Profiled with immunoSEQ multiplex PCR; TCRdb holds only in-frame clones, not every one. The table records tens of thousands of clones, roughly 90% of them present only once. What was sequenced was peripheral blood. The receptor source for this set is a man between 65 and 80 years old with active or convalescent COVID-19.

The chain carries TRBV5-4 and TRBJ2-5; D is perhaps TRBD1 (5 bases). The germline V gene encodes CDR1 SGHNT and CDR2 YYREEE (reference sequence). The CDR3 length is 13 residues. Trimming took off 0 bases at V and 5 bases at J, with 8 bases between the two ends. The CDR3 here is CASSLVGAETQYF. CDR3 DNA sequence: TGTGCCAGCAGCTTGGTAGGGGCGGAGACCCAGTACTTC.

The chain recombines TRBV5-5 with TRBJ1-2; 10 bases are shared with TRBD1. Trimming cost V 5 bases and J 2 bases; bases outside gene matches: 6. Germline V CDR1 and CDR2: SGHKS, YYEKEE (reference sequence). The CDR3 sequence is 15 residues long. The CDR3 bases are TGTGCCAGCAGGGAAGGGACAGGGGAGAACTATGGCTACACCTTC. Its protein is CASREGTGENYGYTF.